The next 8 T cell receptor beta chains were all read from a single sample in a study of T cell clones after liver transplantation. TCRdb's copy holds only in-frame clones and misses some; the assay was immunoSEQ multiplex PCR. The sample lists 20,000 to 25,000 clones, 93% occurring once. The material was CD8+ T cells from blood, obtained 25 months after liver transplant. Source of these receptors: a human patient who received a liver transplant. Some T cells may be transferred from the graft donor.

CDR3 nucleotide sequence: TGCGCCAGCAGCCAGGAACGGGTTACCTATGGCTACACCTTC. This sequence encodes CASSQERVTYGYTF. V and J are TRBV4-1 and TRBJ1-2; the D is unclear. The CDR3 runs 14 residues. The ends were cut back, 3 bases at V and 4 bases at J, with 12 bases in the middle. Germline CDR1 is MGHRA and CDR2 is YSYEKL.

The rearrangement links TRBV9 to TRBJ1-1, with TRBD1 matching 11 bases. In germline, CDR1 is SGDLS, CDR2 YYNGEE. The ends lost 4 bases at V and 0 bases at J; junction bases unmatched: 5. This CDR3 comprises 16 residues. This chain's CDR3 is CASSPRTGGVNTEAFF. DNA for the CDR3: TGTGCCAGCAGCCCCCGGACAGGGGGCGTGAACACTGAAGCTTTCTTT.

The V call is TRBV27, the J call TRBJ1-1; a possible D gene is TRBD1 (5 bases). V was clipped by 3 bases and J by 11 bases, with 16 bases between them. The CDR3 runs to 13 residues. From germline, CDR1 is MNHEY and CDR2 SMNVEV (reference sequence). The CDR3 coding sequence is TGTGCCAGCAGTTTGTTTAGCGGGGGGGAGGCTTTCTTT. Translating it yields CASSLFSGGEAFF.

The V gene is TRBV7-9, the J gene TRBJ1-1; 10 bases match TRBD1. This CDR3 is built from 16 residues. Germline values: CDR1 SEHNR, CDR2 FQNEAQ (reference sequence). J gave up 1 base and V 4 bases, and 6 bases lay outside the gene matches. CDR3 nucleotides: TGTGCCAGCAGCTCGCCGGGACAGGGGCCGAACACTGAAGCTTTCTTT. It translates to CASSSPGQGPNTEAFF.

The gene calls are TRBV28 and TRBJ1-5; 7 bases match TRBD1. The CDR3 covers 15 residues. The V gene end was trimmed by 6 bases and the J gene end by 4 bases; junction bases not matched to a gene: 9. Per germline, CDR1 MDHEN and CDR2 SYDVKM. In nucleotides, the CDR3 is TGTGCCAGCAGACCCAAGACAGGGTTGAATCAGCCCCAGCATTTT. Its protein product is CASRPKTGLNQPQHF.

This chain links TRBV10-3 with TRBJ2-1; perhaps D is TRBD1 or TRBD2 (5 bases each). Per germline, CDR1 ENHRY and CDR2 SYGVKD. Trimming cost V 3 bases and J 2 bases, with 11 bases left between them. CDR3 length: 15 residues. CDR3 region: CAISDGRGPYNEQFF. Here the CDR3 DNA reads TGTGCCATCAGTGACGGTCGGGGCCCCTACAATGAGCAGTTCTTC.

This chain joins TRBV6-5 and TRBJ2-7; weak D call: TRBD2 (6 bases). The V end was cut by 2 bases, the J end by 1 base, with 12 bases between. CDR1 and CDR2 (germline): MNHEY, SVGAGI. The length of the CDR3 is 15 residues. The CDR3 bases are TGTGCCAGCAGTTACGGTGGGACTGGGTCCTACGAGCAGTACTTC. Residues: CASSYGGTGSYEQYF.

The chain uses TRBV5-1 and TRBJ2-2; D unclear. Trimming removed 4 bases from V and 0 bases from J, with 13 bases in between. The germline V gene encodes CDR1 SGHRS and CDR2 YFSETQ. The CDR3 covers 16 residues. The CDR3 sequence is CASSLRNVTNTGELFF. For the CDR3, the DNA is TGCGCCAGCAGCCTCAGGAACGTTACGAACACCGGGGAGCTGTTTTTT.